This is a list of T cell receptor beta chains from one sample in a study of early T cells in non-severe SARS-CoV-2 infection. TCRdb reprocessed the 5' RACE reads with MiXCR, giving one entry per CDR3 protein. The table includes roughly 70,000 distinct CDR3 sequences, around 13% detected once. Sequencing was done on a sample of whole blood. The receptors come from an adult who was a healthcare worker with PCR-confirmed SARS-CoV-2 infection or an uninfected control (not recorded which). The CDR3 runs from the conserved cysteine through the conserved F or W. Fields, in order: J gene, D gene, V gene, CDR3 protein. The D gene is left open where the match is weak.

TRBJ1-2	TRBD1	TRBV9	CASSPRTGGISYGYTF
TRBJ1-2	NA	TRBV7-2	CASSLGRGVSYGYTF
TRBJ2-1	TRBD2	TRBV30	CAATPFGGGGYNEQFF
TRBJ2-2	NA	TRBV29-1	CSVERFTGELFF
TRBJ2-1	NA	TRBV20-1	CSASEYNEQFF
TRBJ2-5	NA	TRBV3-1	CASSQTEETQYF
TRBJ1-4	TRBD1	TRBV20-1	CSARDLDRGSEKLFF
TRBJ1-1	NA	TRBV27	CASSLYPGAEAFF
TRBJ2-1	TRBD2	TRBV6-4	CASSLIAGGPNEQFF
TRBJ2-3	NA	TRBV28	CASSSSGPEPDTQYF
TRBJ1-2	NA	TRBV29-1	CSVGDWDRGYTF
TRBJ2-7	TRBD1	TRBV11-2	CASSLDGTGTLYEQYF
TRBJ2-7	NA	TRBV30	CAWSRDEDYEQYF
TRBJ2-1	NA	TRBV5-6	CASSFWGSSYNEQFF
TRBJ2-7	TRBD2	TRBV6-5	CASSRHLGLAGDEQYF
TRBJ1-1	NA	TRBV5-1	CASSLSGGSAFF
TRBJ1-5	TRBD1	TRBV27	CASSLAPTGDQPQHF
TRBJ1-5	NA	TRBV20-1	CSAASILGSGPINDQPQHF
TRBJ1-2	NA	TRBV12-5	CASGLPEGGHEDGYTF
TRBJ1-6	TRBD1	TRBV6-1	CASSERTGVCSPLHF
TRBJ1-4	NA	TRBV29-1	CSVWIASNEKLFF
TRBJ1-1	NA	TRBV7-2	CASSLEGLLGTEAFF
TRBJ1-2	TRBD1	TRBV12-3/TRBV12-4	CASRQDRGHGYTF
TRBJ2-1	TRBD2	TRBV5-1	CASGQTSGGYNEQFF
TRBJ2-1	TRBD2	TRBV11-2	CASSSAGGHNEQFF
TRBJ2-1	NA	TRBV7-2	CASSLERGSEQFF
TRBJ1-1	NA	TRBV6-2/TRBV6-3	CASSHSRYEAFF
TRBJ2-6	NA	TRBV7-2	CASSLQGLSGANVLTF
TRBJ2-7	NA	TRBV10-3	CAISDYSEQYF
TRBJ2-3	NA	TRBV7-8	CASFQRRGRTSTDTQYF
TRBJ2-5	NA	TRBV2	CASVRGFETQYF
TRBJ1-1	NA	TRBV7-9	CASSTPLLGPLNTEAFF
TRBJ2-7	NA	TRBV12-3/TRBV12-4	CASSGARGFYEQYF
TRBJ2-7	TRBD1	TRBV10-3	CATAWDRPYGQYF
TRBJ2-4	NA	TRBV20-1	CSARDSARTMGGNIQYF
TRBJ1-2	NA	TRBV12-3/TRBV12-4	CASGVMRDGYTF
TRBJ2-5	TRBD2	TRBV18	CASSPARWTSGNKETQYF